This TCR beta chain was sequenced for a study of T cell responses to AZD1222 COVID-19 vaccine (dated by TCRdb to 2020 to 2022). Some background on the complete study: AZD1222 recipients whose second dose came at about 4 weeks and those whose second dose came at about 12 weeks were combined into one group, since spike-specific TCR depth and breadth did not differ between the two schedules. Trial participants were enrolled by age into subgroups of 18-55, 56-69 and 70-plus years, and about 150, 27 and 61 TCR-sequenced participants, respectively, were included in these subgroups. A total of roughly 240 trial participants underwent TCR sequencing, of whom some 210 received two doses of AZD1222 and about 25 received two doses of the MenACWY control vaccine.

The CDR3 regions of human TCRbeta chains were analyzed by immunosequencing. The paper's data handling went like this. Repertoire TCRs were matched against a reference library of SARS-CoV-2-specific TCRs generated with the MIRA antigen-specificity platform. Breadth was defined as the fraction of unique TCRs that were SARS-CoV-2-associated, and depth was defined as the fraction of total T cells that were SARS-CoV-2-associated. Using the MIRA data, each spike-specific TCR was mapped to the spike region that the TCR reacts to and placed in a CD4 or CD8 class. Log10-transformed breadth and depth values were compared by one-way ANOVA with Sidak's multiple comparisons tests. Sourced from immuneACCESS, this table was stored by TCRdb with only in-frame sequences that have V and J called. A share of the clones is absent; for the studies checked, an unresolved V gene accounts for under half, and the remainder has no known explanation. V, J and clone size derive from that table, while D and trimming were established from the DNA sequence. The sample table shows 120,000 to 150,000 clones, and approximately 89% are seen once. The top ten constitute about 3% of the sample.

As concerns this clone: Its antigen target is currently unknown. Nothing much larger sits one base from this clone, and base qualities are not available.

Broad study findings and their caveats: Epitopes outside the regions mutated in the B.1.351 and B.1.1.7 variants were reportedly recognized by nearly half of the unique spike-specific TCRs. Conclusions about previously exposed vaccinees are limited, since just a handful of AZD1222 recipients were seropositive for SARS-CoV-2 at baseline. After two AZD1222 doses, spike-specific TCR breadth and depth were significantly higher than at day 0 and than in MenACWY recipients. Vaccine-associated CD4 TCRs spanned the whole spike protein, with dominant responses in regions 160-218 and 743-854. The 56-69-year group was small, and its depth increase did not reach significance, likely because of low power. Because no day 14 peak-response samples were available, repertoires were characterized only after the peak T cell response. Participants were mostly white British and included more females than males, and it was suggested by the authors that clonal diversity may have been underestimated.

Counted from cysteine to phenylalanine, this CDR3 has 12 amino acids. Only CDR3 DNA remains: 36 bases, in frame from the first base. V is clipped by 8 bases and J by 5 bases, and the sequence between their germline boundaries is 12 bases long. Looking up the germline V gene yields CDR1 MDHEN and CDR2 SYDVKM. The time point tag for this specimen amounts to: baseline before first vaccination. The vaccinee samples were drawn from two UK trials, COV001 and COV002, one of which was a single-blind randomized controlled phase 2/3 trial testing AZD1222 (ChAdOx1 nCoV-19) in healthy adults. For TCRbeta chain sequencing, PBMC samples from trial participants were taken at day 0 and at day 28 after the second dose.

The chain is made from TRBV28 and TRBJ1-1; the D gene lacks a confident call. The specimen comprised peripheral blood, sampled on day 0 of AZD1222 vaccination. This TCR came from an adult in good health. The CDR3 region: CASSNPGTEAFF. The sequence in DNA is TGTGCCAGCTCCAACCCAGGTACTGAAGCTTTCTTT.